The present TCR beta chain was sequenced within a study of shared clonotypes between healthy human individuals. Donors were healthy HIV-negative adults without recent acute infections or vaccinations. Sorted subsets were amplified in replicate PCRs using around 200 ng DNA, around 30,000 T cell genomes. Produced via immunoSEQ multiplex PCR; TCRdb's table is partial and in-frame only. This repertoire shows approximately 2.1 million clones, roughly 93% found once; its top ten account for about 0.39%. V dropped 0 bases and J dropped 3; count of bases not matched to a gene: 7. This CDR3 is 16 amino acids long. Germline assignment: CDR1 MNHNS and CDR2 SASEGT.

The chain is built from TRBV6-1 and TRBJ2-7, with TRBD2 identical over 8 bases. Sequencing was done on a sample of naive CD4+ T cells from PBMCs. Subset given: CD45RA+ positively selected. This clonotype originated in a young man in good health. Some clones in this sample may be carry-over from other donors' samples. The CDR3 region is CASSEAPGSGSYEQYF. The CDR3 DNA sequence: TGTGCCAGCAGTGAAGCGCCCGGGAGCGGGAGCTACGAGCAGTACTTC.